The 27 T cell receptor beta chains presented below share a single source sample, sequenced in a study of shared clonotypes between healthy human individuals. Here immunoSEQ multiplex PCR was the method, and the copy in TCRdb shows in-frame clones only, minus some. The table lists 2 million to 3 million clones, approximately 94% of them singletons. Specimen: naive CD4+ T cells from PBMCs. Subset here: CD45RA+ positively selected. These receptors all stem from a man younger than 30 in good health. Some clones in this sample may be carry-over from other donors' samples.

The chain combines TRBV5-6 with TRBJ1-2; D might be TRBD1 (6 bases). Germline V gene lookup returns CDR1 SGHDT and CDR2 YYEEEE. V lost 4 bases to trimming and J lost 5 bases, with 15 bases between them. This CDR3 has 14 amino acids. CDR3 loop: CASSPTGGRYGYTF. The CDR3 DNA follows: TGTGCCAGCAGCCCGACGGGGGGCAGGTATGGCTACACCTTC.

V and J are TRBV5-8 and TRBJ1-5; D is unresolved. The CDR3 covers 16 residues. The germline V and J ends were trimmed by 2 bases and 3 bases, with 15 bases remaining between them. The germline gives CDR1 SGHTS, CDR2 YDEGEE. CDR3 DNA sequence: TGTGCCAGCAGCTTCGAAACCGGCCTAAACAATCAGCCCCAGCATTTT. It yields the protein CASSFETGLNNQPQHF.

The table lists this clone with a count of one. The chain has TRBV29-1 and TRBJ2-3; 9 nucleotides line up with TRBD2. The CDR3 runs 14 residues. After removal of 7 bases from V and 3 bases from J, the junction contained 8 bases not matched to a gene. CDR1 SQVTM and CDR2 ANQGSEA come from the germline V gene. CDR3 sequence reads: CSAPRLAATDTQYF. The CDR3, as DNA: TGCAGCGCGCCACGACTAGCGGCAACAGATACGCAGTATTTT.

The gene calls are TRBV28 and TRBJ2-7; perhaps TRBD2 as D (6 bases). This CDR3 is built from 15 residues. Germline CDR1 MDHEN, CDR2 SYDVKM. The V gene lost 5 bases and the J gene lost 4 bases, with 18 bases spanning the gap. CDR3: CASSTLPGTLYEQYF. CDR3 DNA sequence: TGTGCCAGCAGTACCCTTCCCGGGACTCTATACGAGCAGTACTTC.

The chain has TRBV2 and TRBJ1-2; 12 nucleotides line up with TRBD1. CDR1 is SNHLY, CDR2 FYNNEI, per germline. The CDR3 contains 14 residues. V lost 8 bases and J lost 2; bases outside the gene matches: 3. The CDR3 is CASAGQGANYGYTF. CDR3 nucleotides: TGTGCCAGCGCGGGACAGGGGGCGAACTATGGCTACACCTTC.

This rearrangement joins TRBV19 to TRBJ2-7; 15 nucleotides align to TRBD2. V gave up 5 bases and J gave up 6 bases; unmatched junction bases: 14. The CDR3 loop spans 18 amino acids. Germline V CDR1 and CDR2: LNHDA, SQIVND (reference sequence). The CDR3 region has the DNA TGTGCCAGTAGTCGGACTAGCGGGAGGGCCGGCGGGTTCCGCGAGCAGTACTTC. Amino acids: CASSRTSGRAGGFREQYF.

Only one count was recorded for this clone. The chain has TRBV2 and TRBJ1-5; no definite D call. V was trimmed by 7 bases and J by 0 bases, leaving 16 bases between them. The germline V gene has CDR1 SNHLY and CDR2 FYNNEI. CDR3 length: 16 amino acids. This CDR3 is CASIGTTGNSNQPQHF. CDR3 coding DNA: TGTGCCAGCATAGGCACGACGGGAAATAGCAATCAGCCCCAGCATTTT.

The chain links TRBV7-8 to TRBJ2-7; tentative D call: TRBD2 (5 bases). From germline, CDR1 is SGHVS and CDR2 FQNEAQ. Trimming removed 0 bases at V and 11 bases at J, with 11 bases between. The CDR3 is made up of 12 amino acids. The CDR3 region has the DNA TGTGCCAGCAGCTTAGCTTTTCAGCGGAAGTACTTC. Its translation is CASSLAFQRKYF.

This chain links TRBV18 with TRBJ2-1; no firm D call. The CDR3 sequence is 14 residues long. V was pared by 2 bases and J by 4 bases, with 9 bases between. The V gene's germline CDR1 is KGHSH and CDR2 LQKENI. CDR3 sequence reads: CASSPEPSYNEQFF. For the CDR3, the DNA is TGTGCCAGCTCACCAGAGCCTAGTTACAATGAGCAGTTCTTC.

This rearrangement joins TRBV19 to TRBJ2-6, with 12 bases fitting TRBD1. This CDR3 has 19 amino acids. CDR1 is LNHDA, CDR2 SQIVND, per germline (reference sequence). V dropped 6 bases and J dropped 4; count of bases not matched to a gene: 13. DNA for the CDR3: TGTGCCAGTAGCCGAATACCGGGACAGGGGGCGTCAGGGGCCAACGTCCTGACTTTC. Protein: CASSRIPGQGASGANVLTF.

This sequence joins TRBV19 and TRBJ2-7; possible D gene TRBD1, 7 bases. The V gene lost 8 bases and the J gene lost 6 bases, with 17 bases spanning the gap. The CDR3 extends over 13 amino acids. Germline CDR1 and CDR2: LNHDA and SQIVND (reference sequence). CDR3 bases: TGTGCCAGTGCGAACAACAGGGGAGGCGAGCAGTACTTC. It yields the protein CASANNRGGEQYF. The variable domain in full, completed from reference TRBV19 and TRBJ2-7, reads DGGITQSPKYLFRKEGQNVTLSCEQNLNHDAMYWYRQDPGQGLRLIYYSQIVNDFQKGDIAEGYSVSREKKESFPLTVTSAQKNPTAFYLCASANNRGGEQYFGPGTRLTVT.

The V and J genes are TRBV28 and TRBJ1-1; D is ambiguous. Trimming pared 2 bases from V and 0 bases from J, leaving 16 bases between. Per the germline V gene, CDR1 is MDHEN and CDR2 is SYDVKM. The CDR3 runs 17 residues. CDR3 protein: CASSLRRVFRMNTEAFF. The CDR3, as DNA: TGTGCCAGCAGTTTACGGAGGGTTTTTCGGATGAACACTGAAGCTTTCTTT. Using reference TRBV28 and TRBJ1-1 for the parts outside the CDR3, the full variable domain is DVKVTQSSRYLVKRTGEKVFLECVQDMDHENMFWYRQDPGLGLRLIYFSYDVKMKEKGDIPEGYSVSREKKERFSLILESASTNQTSMYLCASSLRRVFRMNTEAFFGQGTRLTVV.

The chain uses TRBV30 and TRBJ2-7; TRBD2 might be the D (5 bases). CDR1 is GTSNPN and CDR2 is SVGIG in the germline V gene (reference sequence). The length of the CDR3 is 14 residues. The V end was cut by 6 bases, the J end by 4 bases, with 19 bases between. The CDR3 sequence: CACIARGDVYEQYF. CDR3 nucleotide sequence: TGTGCCTGTATAGCGAGAGGAGACGTGTACGAGCAGTACTTC.

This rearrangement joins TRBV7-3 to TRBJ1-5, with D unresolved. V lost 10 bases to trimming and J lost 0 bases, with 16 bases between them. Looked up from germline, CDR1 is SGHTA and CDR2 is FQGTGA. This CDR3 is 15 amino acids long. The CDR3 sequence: CATGAGLYSNQPQHF. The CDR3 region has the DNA TGTGCCACCGGCGCAGGACTGTATAGCAATCAGCCCCAGCATTTT.

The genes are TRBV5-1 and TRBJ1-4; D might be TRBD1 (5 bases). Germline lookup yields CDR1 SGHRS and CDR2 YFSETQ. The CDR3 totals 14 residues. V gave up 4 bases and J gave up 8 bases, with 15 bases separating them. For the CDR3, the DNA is TGCGCCAGCAGCCAACGGGGGTTAGACGAAAAACTGTTTTTT. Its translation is CASSQRGLDEKLFF. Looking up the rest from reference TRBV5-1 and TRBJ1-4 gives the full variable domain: KAGVTQTPRYLIKTRGQQVTLSCSPISGHRSVSWYQQTPGQGLQFLFEYFSETQRNKGNFPGRFSGRQFSNSRSEMNVSTLELGDSALYLCASSQRGLDEKLFFGSGTQLSVL.

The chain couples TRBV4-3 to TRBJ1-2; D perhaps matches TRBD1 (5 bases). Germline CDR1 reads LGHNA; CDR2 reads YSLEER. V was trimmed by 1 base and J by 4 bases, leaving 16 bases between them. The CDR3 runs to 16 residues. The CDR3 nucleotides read TGCGCCAGCAGCCAAGCGGCCAGGGCCTTAGGCTATGGCTACACCTTC. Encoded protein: CASSQAARALGYGYTF.

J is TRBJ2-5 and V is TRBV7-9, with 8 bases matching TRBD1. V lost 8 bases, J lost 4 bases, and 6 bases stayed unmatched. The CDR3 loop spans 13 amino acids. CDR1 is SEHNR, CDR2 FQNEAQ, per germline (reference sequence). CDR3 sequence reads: CASARGLGETQYF. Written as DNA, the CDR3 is TGTGCCAGCGCCAGGGGGCTCGGAGAGACCCAGTACTTC.

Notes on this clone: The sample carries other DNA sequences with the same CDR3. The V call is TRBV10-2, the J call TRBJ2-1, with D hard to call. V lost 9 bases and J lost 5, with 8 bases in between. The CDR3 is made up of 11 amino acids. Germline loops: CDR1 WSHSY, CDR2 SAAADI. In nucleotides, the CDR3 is TGCGCCAGTTCGTCCCACAATGAGCAGTTCTTC. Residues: CASSSHNEQFF.

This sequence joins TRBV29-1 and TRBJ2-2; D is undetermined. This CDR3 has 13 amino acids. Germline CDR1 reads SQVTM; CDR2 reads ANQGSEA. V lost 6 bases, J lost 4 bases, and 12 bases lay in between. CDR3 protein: CSVSFSVTGELFF. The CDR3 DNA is TGCAGCGTCTCCTTTAGTGTCACCGGGGAGCTGTTTTTT.

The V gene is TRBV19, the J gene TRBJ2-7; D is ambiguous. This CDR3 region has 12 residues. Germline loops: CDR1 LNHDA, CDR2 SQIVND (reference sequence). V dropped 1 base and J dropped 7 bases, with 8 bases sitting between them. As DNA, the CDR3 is TGTGCCAGTAGTATAGTTGGGCGGGAGCAGTACTTC. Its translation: CASSIVGREQYF.

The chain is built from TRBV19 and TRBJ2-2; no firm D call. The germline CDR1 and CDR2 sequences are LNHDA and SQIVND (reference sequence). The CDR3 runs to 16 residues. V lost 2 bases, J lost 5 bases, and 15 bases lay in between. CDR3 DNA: TGTGCCAGTAGTATAATAGGTCCTACACCGACCGGGGAGCTGTTTTTT. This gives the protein CASSIIGPTPTGELFF.

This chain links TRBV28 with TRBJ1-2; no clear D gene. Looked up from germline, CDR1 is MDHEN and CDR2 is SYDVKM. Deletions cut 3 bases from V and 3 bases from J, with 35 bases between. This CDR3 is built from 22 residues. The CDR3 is CASSLFWLEFSTGSAMDYGYTF. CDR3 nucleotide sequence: TGTGCCAGCAGTTTGTTCTGGCTAGAGTTCTCGACGGGGTCCGCCATGGACTATGGCTACACCTTC.

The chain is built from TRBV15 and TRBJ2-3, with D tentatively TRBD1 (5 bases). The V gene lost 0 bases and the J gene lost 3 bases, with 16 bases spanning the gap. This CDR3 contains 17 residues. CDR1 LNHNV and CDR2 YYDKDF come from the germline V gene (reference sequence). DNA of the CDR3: TGTGCCACCAGCAGAGATAGGGGTTTTGTTGGGACAGATACGCAGTATTTT. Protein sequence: CATSRDRGFVGTDTQYF.

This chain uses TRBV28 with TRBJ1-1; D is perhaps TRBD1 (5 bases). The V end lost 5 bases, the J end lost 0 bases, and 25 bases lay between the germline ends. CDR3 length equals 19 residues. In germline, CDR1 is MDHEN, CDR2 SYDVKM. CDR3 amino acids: CASSPTFGQGGSMNTEAFF. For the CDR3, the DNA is TGTGCCAGCAGTCCCACCTTTGGTCAGGGAGGCAGTATGAACACTGAAGCTTTCTTT.

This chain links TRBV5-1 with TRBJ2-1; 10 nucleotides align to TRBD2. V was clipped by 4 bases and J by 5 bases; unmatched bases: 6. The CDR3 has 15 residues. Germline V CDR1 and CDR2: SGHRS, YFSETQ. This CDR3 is CASSAGLAPNNEQFF. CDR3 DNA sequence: TGCGCCAGCAGCGCGGGACTAGCGCCCAACAATGAGCAGTTCTTC. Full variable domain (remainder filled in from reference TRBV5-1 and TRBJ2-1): KAGVTQTPRYLIKTRGQQVTLSCSPISGHRSVSWYQQTPGQGLQFLFEYFSETQRNKGNFPGRFSGRQFSNSRSEMNVSTLELGDSALYLCASSAGLAPNNEQFFGPGTRLTVL.

The CDR3 sequence is CASRTQEASAGNTIYF. The DNA of the CDR3 is TGTGCCAGCAGAACACAGGAAGCCTCGGCTGGAAACACCATATATTTT. This chain uses TRBV28 with TRBJ1-3, with D possibly matching TRBD1 (5 bases). CDR3 length: 16 amino acids. Germline V CDR1 and CDR2: MDHEN, SYDVKM. Trimming shortened V by 6 bases and J by 2 bases, and 17 bases separated the two germline ends.

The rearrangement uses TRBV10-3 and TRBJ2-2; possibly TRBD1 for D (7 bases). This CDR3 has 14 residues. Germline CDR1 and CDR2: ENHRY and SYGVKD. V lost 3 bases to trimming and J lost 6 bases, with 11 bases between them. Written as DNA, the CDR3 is TGTGCCATCAGTGAAGACAGGGAGGCCGGGGAGCTGTTTTTT. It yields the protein CAISEDREAGELFF.